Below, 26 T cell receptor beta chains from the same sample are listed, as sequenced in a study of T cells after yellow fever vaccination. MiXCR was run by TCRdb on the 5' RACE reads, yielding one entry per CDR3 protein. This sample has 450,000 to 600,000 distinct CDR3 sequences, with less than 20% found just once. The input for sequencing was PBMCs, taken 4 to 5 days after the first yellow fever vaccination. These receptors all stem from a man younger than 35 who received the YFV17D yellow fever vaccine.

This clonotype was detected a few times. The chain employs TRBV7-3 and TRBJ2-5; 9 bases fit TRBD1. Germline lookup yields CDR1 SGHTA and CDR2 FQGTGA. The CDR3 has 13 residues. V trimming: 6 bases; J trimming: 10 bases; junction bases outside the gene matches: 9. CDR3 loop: CASSMGQGLFQYF. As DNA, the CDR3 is TGTGCCAGCAGTATGGGACAGGGATTATTCCAGTACTTC.

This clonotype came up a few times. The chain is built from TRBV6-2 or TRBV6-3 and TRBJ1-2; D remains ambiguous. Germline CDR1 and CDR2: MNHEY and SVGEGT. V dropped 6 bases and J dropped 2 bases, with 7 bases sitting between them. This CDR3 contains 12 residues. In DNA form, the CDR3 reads TGTGCCAGCAGCGACATGAACTATGGCTACACCTTC. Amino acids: CASSDMNYGYTF.

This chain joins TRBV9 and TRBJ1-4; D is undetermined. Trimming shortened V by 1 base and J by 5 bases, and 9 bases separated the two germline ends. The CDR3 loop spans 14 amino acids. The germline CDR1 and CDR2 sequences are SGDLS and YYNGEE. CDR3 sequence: CASSVSTQNEKLFF. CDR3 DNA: TGTGCCAGCAGCGTATCGACCCAAAATGAAAAACTGTTTTTT.

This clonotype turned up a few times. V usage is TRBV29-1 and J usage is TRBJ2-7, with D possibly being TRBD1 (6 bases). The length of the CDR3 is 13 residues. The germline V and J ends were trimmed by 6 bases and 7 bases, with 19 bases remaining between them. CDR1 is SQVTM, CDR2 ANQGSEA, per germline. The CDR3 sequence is CSVRDRSLREQYF. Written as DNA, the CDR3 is TGCAGCGTGCGTGACAGGTCCCTACGAGAGCAGTACTTC.

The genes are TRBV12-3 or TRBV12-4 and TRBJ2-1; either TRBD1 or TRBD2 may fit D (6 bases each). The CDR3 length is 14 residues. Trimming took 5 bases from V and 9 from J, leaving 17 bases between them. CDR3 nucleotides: TGTGCCAGCAGTCGGATTGGGGGGCTTGGTGAGCAGTTCTTC. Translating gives CASSRIGGLGEQFF.

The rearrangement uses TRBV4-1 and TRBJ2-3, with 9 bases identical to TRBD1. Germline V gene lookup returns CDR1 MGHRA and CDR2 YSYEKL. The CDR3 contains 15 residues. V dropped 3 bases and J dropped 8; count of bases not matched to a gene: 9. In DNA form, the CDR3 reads TGCGCCAGCAGCCAGGGACAGGGACCCCCAGGTACGCAGTATTTT. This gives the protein CASSQGQGPPGTQYF.

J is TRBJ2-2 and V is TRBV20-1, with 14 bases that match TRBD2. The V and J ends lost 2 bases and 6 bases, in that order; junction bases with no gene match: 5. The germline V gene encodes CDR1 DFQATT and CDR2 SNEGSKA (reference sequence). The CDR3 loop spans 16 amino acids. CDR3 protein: CSARPGLAGVAGELFF. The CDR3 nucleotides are TGCAGTGCTAGACCGGGACTAGCGGGGGTGGCCGGGGAGCTGTTTTTT.

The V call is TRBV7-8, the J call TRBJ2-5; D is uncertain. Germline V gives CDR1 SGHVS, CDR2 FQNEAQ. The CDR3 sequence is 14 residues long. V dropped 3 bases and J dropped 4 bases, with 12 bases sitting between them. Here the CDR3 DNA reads TGTGCCAGCAGCTTCGCGGCGGACGGAGAGACCCAGTACTTC. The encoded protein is CASSFAADGETQYF.

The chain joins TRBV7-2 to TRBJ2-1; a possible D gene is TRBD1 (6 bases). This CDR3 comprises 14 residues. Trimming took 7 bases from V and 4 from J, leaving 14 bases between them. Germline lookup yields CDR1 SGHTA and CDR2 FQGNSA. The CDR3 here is CASKTGTIYNEQFF. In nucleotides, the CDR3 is TGTGCCAGCAAAACCGGGACAATTTACAATGAGCAGTTCTTC.

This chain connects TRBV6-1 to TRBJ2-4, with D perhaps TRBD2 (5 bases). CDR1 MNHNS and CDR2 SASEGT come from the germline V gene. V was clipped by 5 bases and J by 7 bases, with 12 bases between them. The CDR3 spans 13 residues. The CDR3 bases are TGTGCCAGCAGTCGGACTGGGTCGAACATTCAGTACTTC. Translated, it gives CASSRTGSNIQYF.

CDR3 DNA: TGCAGTGCTAGGATTAGCGGGGGGTGGGCAGATACGCAGTATTTT. Translated, it gives CSARISGGWADTQYF. J is TRBJ2-3 and V is TRBV20-1, with 10 bases identical to TRBD2. Germline V gene sequence: CDR1 DFQATT, CDR2 SNEGSKA (reference sequence). This CDR3 has 15 amino acids. The J segment lost 4 bases and the V segment lost 3 bases, leaving 7 bases of the junction unmatched.

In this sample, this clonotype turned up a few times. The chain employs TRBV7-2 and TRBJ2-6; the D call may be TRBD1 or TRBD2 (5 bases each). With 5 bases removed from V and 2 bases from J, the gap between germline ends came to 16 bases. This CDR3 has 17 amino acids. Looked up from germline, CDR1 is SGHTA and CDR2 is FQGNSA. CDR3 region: CASSPVLLGAGANVLTF. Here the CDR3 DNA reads TGTGCCAGCAGCCCGGTCCTCCTGGGGGCTGGGGCCAACGTCCTGACTTTC.

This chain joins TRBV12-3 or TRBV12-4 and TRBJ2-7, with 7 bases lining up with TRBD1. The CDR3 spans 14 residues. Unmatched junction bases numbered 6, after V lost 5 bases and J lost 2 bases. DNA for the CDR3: TGTGCCAGCAGTGCACAGGGGTTCGCCTACGAGCAGTACGTC. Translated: CASSAQGFAYEQYV.

CDR3 bases: TGTGCCAGCAGCCAATACCCGGGCGGGGAGCTGTTTTTT. Translation: CASSQYPGGELFF. The J gene is TRBJ2-2, the V gene TRBV4-2; D not certain. V shed 2 bases and J shed 7 bases, with 8 bases lying between them. Germline lookup yields CDR1 LGHNA and CDR2 YNFKEQ. The CDR3 covers 13 residues.

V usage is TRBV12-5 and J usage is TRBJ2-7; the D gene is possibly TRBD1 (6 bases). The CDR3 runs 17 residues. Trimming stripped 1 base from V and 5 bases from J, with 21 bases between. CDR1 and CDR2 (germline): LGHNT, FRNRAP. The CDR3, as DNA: TGTGCTAGTGGTTTGGACACCGAACAGGGCCGTGGGGACGAGCAGTACTTC. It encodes CASGLDTEQGRGDEQYF.

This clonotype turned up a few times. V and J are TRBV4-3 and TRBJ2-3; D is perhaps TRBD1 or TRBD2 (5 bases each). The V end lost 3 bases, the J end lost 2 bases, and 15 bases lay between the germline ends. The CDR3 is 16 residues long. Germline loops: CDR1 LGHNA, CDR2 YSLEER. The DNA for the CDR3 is TGCGCCAGCAGCCAGAGGGGAACCTGGGACACAGATACGCAGTATTTT. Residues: CASSQRGTWDTDTQYF.

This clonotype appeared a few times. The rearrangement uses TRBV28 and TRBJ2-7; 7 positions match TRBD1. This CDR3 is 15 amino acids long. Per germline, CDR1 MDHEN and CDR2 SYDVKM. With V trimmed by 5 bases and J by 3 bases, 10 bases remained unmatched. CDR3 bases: TGTGCCAGCAGTCCCCCCTTAGGGACAGACTACGAGCAGTACGTC. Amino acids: CASSPPLGTDYEQYV.

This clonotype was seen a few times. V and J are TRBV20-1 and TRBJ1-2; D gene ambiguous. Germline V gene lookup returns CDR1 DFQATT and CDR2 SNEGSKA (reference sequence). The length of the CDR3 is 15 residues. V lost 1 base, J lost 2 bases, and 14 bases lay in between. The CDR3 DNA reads TGCAGTGCTAGAGCACCCGCGACACCGAACTATGGCTACACCTTC. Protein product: CSARAPATPNYGYTF.

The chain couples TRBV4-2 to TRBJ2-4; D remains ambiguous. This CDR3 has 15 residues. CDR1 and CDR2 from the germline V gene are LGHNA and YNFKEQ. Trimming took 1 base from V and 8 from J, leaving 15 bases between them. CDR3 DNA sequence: TGTGCCAGCAGCCAAGTCTATGGGGAAGGCTACATTCAGTACTTC. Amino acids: CASSQVYGEGYIQYF.

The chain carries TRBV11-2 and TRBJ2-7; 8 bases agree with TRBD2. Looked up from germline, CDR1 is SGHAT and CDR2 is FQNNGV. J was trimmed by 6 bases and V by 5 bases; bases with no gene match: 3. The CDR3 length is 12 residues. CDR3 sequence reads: CASSPGGREQYV. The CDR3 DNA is TGTGCCAGCAGCCCGGGGGGGCGCGAGCAGTACGTC.

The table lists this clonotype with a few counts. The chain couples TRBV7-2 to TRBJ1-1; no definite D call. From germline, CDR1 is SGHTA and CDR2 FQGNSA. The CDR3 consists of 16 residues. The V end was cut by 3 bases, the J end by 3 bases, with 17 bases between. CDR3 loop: CASSFFEGGEDTEAFF. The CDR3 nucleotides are TGTGCCAGCAGCTTTTTCGAGGGCGGGGAGGACACTGAAGCTTTCTTT.

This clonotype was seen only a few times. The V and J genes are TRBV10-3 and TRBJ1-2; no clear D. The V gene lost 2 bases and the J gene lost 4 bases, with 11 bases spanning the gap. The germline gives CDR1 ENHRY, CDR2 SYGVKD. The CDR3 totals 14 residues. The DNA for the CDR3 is TGTGCCATCAGTGAGCCTACGGGGTTCTATGGCTACACCTTC. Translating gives CAISEPTGFYGYTF.

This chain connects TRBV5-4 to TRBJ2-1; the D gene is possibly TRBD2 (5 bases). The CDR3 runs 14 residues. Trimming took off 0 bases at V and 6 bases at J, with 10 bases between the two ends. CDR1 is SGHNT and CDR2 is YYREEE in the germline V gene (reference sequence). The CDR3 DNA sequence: TGTGCCAGCAGCTTGGTTGCTAGCACCAATGAGCAGTTCTTC. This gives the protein CASSLVASTNEQFF.

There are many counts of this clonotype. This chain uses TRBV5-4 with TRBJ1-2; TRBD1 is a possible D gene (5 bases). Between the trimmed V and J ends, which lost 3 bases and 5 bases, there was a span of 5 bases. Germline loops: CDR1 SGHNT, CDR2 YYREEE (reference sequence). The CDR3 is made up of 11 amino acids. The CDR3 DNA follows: TGTGCCAGCAGCTCAGGGTATGGCTACACCTTC. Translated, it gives CASSSGYGYTF.

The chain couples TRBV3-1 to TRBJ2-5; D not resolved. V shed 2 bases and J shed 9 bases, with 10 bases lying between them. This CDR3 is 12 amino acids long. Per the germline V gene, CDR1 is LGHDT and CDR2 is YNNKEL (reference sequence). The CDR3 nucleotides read TGTGCCAGCAGCCAAAGCCAGACGGCCCAGTACTTC. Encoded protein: CASSQSQTAQYF.

The CDR3 here is CASSLTRGRGSGETQYF. The DNA of the CDR3 is TGTGCCAGCAGCCTCACCAGGGGGAGAGGGTCGGGAGAGACCCAGTACTTC. This chain links TRBV4-2 with TRBJ2-5, with TRBD1 matching over 7 bases. The length of the CDR3 is 17 residues. The trim removed 4 bases at V and 4 bases at J, leaving 15 bases unmatched. Germline values: CDR1 LGHNA, CDR2 YNFKEQ.